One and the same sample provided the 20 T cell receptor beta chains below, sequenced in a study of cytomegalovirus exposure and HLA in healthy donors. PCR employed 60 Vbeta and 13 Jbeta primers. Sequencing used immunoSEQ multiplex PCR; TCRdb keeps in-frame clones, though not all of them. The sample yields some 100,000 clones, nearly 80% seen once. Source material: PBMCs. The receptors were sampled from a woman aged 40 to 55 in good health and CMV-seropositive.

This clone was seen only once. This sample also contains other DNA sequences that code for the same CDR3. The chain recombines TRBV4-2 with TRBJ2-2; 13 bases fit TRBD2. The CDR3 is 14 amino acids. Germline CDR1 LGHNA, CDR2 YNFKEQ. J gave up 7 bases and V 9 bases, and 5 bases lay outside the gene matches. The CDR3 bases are TGTGCCAGTCGACTAGCGGGAGGCGGCGGGGAGCTGTTTTTT. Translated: CASRLAGGGGELFF.

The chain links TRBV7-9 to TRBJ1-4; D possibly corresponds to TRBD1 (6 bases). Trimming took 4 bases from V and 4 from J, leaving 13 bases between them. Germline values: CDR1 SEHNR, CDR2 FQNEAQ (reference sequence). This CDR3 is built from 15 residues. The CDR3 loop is CASSSNQGNNEKLFF. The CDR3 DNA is TGTGCCAGCAGCTCCAATCAGGGGAATAATGAAAAACTGTTTTTT.

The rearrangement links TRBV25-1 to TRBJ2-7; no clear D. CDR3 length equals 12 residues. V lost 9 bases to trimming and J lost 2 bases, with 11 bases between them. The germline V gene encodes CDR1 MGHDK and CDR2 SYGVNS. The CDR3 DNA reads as TGTGCCAGTTCTCCGACAACCTACGAGCAGTACTTC. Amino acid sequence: CASSPTTYEQYF.

CDR3 in amino acids: CASSLDIGTGGNIQYF. In DNA form, the CDR3 reads TGTGCCAGCAGCTTAGATATAGGGACAGGGGGAAACATTCAGTACTTC. The chain combines TRBV7-9 with TRBJ2-4; 11 nucleotides align to TRBD1. Trimming removed 1 base from V and 6 bases from J; junction bases left unmatched: 5. The CDR3 has 16 residues. The germline V gene encodes CDR1 SEHNR and CDR2 FQNEAQ (reference sequence). Full variable domain (remainder filled in from reference TRBV7-9 and TRBJ2-4): DTGVSQNPRHKITKRGQNVTFRCDPISEHNRLYWYRQTLGQGPEFLTYFQNEAQLEKSRLLSDRFSAERPKGSFSTLEIQRTEQGDSAMYLCASSLDIGTGGNIQYFGAGTRLSVL.

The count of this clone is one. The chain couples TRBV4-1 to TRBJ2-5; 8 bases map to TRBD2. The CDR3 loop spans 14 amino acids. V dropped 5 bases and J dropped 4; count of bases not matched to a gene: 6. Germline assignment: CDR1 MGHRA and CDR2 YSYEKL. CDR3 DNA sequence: TGCGCCAGCAGCTCAAGCGGGAGCGGAGAGACCCAGTACTTC. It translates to CASSSSGSGETQYF.

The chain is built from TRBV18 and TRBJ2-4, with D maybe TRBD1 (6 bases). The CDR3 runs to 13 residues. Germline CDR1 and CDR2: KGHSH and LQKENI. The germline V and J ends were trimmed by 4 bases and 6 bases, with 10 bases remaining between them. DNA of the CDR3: TGTGCCAGCTCACAAGGGACAACAAACATTCAGTACTTC. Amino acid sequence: CASSQGTTNIQYF.

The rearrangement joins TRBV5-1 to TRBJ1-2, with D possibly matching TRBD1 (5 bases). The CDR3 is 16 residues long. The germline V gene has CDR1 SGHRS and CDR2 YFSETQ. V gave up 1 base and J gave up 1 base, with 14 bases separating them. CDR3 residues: CASSLTGQQDNYGYTF. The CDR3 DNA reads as TGCGCCAGCAGCTTGACCGGCCAACAGGATAACTATGGCTACACCTTC.

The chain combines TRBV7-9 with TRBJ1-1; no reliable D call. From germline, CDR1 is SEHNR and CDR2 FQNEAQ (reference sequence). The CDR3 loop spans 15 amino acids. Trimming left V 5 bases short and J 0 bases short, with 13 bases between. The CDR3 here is CASSPRAAMNTEAFF. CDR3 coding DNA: TGTGCCAGCAGCCCCCGCGCGGCCATGAACACTGAAGCTTTCTTT. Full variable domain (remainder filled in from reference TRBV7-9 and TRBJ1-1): DTGVSQNPRHKITKRGQNVTFRCDPISEHNRLYWYRQTLGQGPEFLTYFQNEAQLEKSRLLSDRFSAERPKGSFSTLEIQRTEQGDSAMYLCASSPRAAMNTEAFFGQGTRLTVV.

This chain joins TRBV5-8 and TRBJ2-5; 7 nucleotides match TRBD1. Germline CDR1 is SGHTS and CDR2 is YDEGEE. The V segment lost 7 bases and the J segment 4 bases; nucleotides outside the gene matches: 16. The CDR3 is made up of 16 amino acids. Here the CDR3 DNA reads TGTGCCAGCGAGAGCCGGGACAGCTCTCCGAGAGAGACCCAGTACTTC. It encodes CASESRDSSPRETQYF.

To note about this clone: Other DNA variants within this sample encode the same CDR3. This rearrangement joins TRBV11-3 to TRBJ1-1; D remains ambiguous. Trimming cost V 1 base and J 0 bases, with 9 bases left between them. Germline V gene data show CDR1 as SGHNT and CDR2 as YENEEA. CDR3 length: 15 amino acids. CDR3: CASSLAPRVNTEAFF. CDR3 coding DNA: TGTGCCAGCAGCTTAGCCCCGCGGGTGAACACTGAAGCTTTCTTT.

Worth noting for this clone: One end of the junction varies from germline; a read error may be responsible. The chain's CDR3 is CASSSSPYERYF. The CDR3 nucleotides are TGTGCCAGCAGCTCCTCCCCCTACGAGCGGTACTTC. The J gene is TRBJ2-7, the V gene TRBV11-3; no clear D gene. The CDR3 loop spans 12 amino acids. CDR1 and CDR2 (germline): SGHNT, YENEEA.

The CDR3 DNA reads as TGTGCCAGCAGCGTAAGTCTAGCGGGAAAGAGCACCGGGGAGCTGTTTTTT. Its translation is CASSVSLAGKSTGELFF. The V call is TRBV9, the J call TRBJ2-2, with 9 bases identical to TRBD2. CDR3 length equals 17 residues. The V and J ends lost 1 base and 4 bases, in that order; junction bases with no gene match: 8. Germline V gene sequence: CDR1 SGDLS, CDR2 YYNGEE.

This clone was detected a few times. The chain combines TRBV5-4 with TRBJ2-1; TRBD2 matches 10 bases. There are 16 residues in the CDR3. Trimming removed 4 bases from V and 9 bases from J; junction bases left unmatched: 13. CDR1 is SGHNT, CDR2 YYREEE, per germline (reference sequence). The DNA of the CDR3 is TGTGCCAGCAGCGGACCGGGACTAGCGTCCGATATTGAGCAGTTCTTC. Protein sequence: CASSGPGLASDIEQFF.

The CDR3 protein is CASSSPGLAGVEQFF. CDR3 in DNA: TGTGCCAGCAGCTCCCCGGGACTAGCGGGAGTTGAGCAGTTCTTC. The chain couples TRBV7-9 to TRBJ2-1; 14 nucleotides agree with TRBD2. This CDR3 spans 15 amino acids. Germline loops: CDR1 SEHNR, CDR2 FQNEAQ (reference sequence). V was pared by 4 bases and J by 9 bases, with 5 bases of the junction left unmatched.

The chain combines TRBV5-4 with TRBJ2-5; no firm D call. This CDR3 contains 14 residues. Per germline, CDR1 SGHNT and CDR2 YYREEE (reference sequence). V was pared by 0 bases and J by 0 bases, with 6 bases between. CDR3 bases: TGTGCCAGCAGCTTGGGCCGGGACCAAGAGACCCAGTACTTC. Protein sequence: CASSLGRDQETQYF.

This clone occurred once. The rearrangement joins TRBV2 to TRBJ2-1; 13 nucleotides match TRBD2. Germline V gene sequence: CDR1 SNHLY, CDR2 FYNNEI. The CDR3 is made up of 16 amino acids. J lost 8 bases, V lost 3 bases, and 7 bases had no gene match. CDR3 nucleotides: TGTGCCAGCAGTGACCCATACGGACTAGCGGGAGATGAGCAGTTCTTC. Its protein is CASSDPYGLAGDEQFF. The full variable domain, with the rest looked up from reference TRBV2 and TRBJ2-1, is EPEVTQTPSHQVTQMGQEVILRCVPISNHLYFYWYRQILGQKVEFLVSFYNNEISEKSEIFDDQFSVERPDGSNFTLKIRSTKLEDSAMYFCASSDPYGLAGDEQFFGPGTRLTVL.

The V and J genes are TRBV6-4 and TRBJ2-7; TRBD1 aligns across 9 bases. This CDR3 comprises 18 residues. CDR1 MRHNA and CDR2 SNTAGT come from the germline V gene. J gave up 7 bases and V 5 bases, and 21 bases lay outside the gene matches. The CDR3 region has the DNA TGTGCCAGCAGTACCCCCTTGATTCTCGGACAGGGGCTGGGGGAGCAGTACTTC. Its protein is CASSTPLILGQGLGEQYF.

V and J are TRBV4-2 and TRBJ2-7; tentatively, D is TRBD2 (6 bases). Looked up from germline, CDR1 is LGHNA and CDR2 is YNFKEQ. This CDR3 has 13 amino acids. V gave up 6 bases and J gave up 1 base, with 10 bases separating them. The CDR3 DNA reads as TGTGCCAGCAGTGGGGGACTTTCCTACGAGCAGTACTTC. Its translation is CASSGGLSYEQYF.

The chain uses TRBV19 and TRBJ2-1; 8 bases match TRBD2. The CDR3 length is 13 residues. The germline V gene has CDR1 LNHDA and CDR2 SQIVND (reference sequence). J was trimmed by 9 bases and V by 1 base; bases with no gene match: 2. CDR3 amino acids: CASSIGRGVEQFF. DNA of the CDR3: TGTGCCAGTAGTATAGGGCGGGGGGTTGAGCAGTTCTTC.

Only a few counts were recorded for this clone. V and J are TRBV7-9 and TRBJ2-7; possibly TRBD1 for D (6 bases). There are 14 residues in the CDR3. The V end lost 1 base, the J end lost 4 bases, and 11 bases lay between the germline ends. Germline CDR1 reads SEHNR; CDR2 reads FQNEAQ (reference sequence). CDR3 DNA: TGTGCCAGCAGCTTAGAAACAGGGAGTTACGAGCAGTACTTC. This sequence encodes CASSLETGSYEQYF.